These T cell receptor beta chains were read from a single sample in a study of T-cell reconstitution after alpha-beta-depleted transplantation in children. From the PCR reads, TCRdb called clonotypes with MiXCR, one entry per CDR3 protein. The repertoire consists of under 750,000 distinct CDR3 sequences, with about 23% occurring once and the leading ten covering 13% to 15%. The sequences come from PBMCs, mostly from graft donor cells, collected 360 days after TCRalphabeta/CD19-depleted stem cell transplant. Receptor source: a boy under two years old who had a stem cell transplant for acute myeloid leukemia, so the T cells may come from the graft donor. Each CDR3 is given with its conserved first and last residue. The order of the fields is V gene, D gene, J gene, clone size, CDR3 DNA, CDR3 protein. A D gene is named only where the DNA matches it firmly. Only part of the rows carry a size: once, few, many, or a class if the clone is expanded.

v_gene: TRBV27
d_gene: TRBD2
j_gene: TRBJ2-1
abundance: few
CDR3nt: TGTGCCAGCAGTAGCTCTAGCGGGGTTCATGAGCAGTTCTTC
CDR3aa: CASSSSSGVHEQFF

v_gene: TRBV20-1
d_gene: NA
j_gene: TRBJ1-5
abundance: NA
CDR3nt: TGCAGTGCTCGGGAGATTGGCAATCAGCCCCAGCATTTT
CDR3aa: CSAREIGNQPQHF

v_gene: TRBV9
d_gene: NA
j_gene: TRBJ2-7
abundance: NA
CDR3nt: TGTGCCAGCAGCGCCAGCCCCCGAAACGAGCAGTACTTC
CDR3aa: CASSASPRNEQYF

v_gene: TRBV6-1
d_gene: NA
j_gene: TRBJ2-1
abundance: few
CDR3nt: TGTGCCAGCAGTGTAACAGATACATACAATGAGCAGTTCTTC
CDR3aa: CASSVTDTYNEQFF

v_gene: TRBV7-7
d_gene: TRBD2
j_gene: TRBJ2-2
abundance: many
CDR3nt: TGTGCCAGCAGCCTCAAACGACTAGCGGGGGGACTGAACACCGGGGAGCTGTTTTTT
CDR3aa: CASSLKRLAGGLNTGELFF

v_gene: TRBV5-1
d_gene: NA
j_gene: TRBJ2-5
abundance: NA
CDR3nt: TGCGCCAGCAGCTTGAATTGGGGGGAAGAGACCCAGTACTTC
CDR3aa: CASSLNWGEETQYF

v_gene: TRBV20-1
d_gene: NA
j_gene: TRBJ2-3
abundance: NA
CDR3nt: TGCAGTTCCAGGACTCCCACAGATACGCAGTATTTT
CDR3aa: CSSRTPTDTQYF

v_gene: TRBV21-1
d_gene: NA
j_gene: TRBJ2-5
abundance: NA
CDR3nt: TGTGCCAGCAGCAAAGCGGCTCACAGAGAAGAGACCCAGTACTTC
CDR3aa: CASSKAAHREETQYF

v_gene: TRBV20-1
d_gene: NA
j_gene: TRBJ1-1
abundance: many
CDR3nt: TGCAGTGCTAGAGATTTACAGCCTGAAGCTTTCTTT
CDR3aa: CSARDLQPEAFF

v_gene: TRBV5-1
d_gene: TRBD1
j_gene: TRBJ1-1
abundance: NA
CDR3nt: TGCGCCAGCAGCCTCCAGGGGGCTGAGGAAGCTTTCTTT
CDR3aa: CASSLQGAEEAFF

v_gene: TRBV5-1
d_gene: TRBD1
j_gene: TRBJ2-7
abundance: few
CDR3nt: TGCGCCAGCAGCACCCGTCTCGGGACAGGGGTATCCTACGAGCAGTACTTC
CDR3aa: CASSTRLGTGVSYEQYF

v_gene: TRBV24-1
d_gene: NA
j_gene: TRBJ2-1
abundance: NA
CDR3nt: TGTGCCACCAGTTACGGAGTACGGATCAATGAGCAGTTCTTC
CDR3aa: CATSYGVRINEQFF

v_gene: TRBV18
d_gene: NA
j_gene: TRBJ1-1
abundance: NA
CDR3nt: TGTGCCAGTTTGGGTCTCGGGGTGGAAGACACTGAAGCTTTCTTT
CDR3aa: CASLGLGVEDTEAFF

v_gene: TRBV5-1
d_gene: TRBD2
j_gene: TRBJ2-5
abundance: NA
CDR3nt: TGCGCCAGCAGCTTGGGGTCGGGGGGAGAGGAGACCCAGTACTTC
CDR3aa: CASSLGSGGEETQYF

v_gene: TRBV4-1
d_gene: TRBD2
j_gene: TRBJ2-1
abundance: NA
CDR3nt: TGCGCCAGCAGCCGCCCGACTAGCGGGGGGGGCGCTGAGCAGTTCTTC
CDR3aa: CASSRPTSGGGAEQFF

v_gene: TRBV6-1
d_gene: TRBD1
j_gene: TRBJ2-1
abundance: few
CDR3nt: TGTGCCAGCAGTCCGACAGGGTTTGGTGAGCAGTTCTTC
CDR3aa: CASSPTGFGEQFF

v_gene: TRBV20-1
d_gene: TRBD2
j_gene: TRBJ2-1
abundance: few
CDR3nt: TGCAGTGGAATAGCGGGGGGGCCCAGTGAGCAGTTCTTC
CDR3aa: CSGIAGGPSEQFF

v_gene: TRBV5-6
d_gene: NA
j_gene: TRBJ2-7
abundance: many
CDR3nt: TGTGCCAGCGGTGGACTGGGGAGCTCCTACGAGCAGTACTTC
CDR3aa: CASGGLGSSYEQYF

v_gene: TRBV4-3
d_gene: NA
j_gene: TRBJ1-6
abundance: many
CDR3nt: TGCGCCAGCAGCCATTCCTCCGGATTTAATTCACCCCTCCACTTT
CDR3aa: CASSHSSGFNSPLHF

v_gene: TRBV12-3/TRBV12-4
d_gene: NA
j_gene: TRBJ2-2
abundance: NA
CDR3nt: TGTGCCAGCAGGGACGCTAACACCGGGGAGCTGTTTTTT
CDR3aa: CASRDANTGELFF

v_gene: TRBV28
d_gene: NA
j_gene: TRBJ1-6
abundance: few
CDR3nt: TGTGCCAGCGGCCGACAAGCGTATTCACCCCTCCACTTT
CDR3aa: CASGRQAYSPLHF

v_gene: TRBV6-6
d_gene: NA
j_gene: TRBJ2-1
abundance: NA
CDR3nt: TGTGCCAGCAGTTACAGCGATGAGCAGTTCTTC
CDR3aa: CASSYSDEQFF

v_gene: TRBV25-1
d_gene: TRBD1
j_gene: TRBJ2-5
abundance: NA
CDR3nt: TGTGCCAGCGGGGGGACAGGGACGTTCCAAGAGACCCAGTACTTC
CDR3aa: CASGGTGTFQETQYF

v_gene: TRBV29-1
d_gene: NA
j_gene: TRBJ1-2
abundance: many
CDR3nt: TGCAGCGTTGAAAGGCAGGGTAACTATGGCTACACCTTC
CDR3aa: CSVERQGNYGYTF

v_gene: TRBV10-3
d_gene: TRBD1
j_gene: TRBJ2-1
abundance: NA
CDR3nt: TGTGCCATCAGTGAGACCGACAACAGGGGGCTAACCTACAATGAGCAGTTCTTC
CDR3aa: CAISETDNRGLTYNEQFF

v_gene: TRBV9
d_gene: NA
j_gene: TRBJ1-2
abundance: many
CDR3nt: TGTGCCAGCAGCGTAGCAGGGGCGCAATATGGCTACACCTTC
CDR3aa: CASSVAGAQYGYTF

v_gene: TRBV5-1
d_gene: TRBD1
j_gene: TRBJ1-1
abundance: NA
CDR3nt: TGCGCCAGCAGCTTGGCCAACCCCGGGACAGACCGCACTGAAGCTTTCTTT
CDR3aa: CASSLANPGTDRTEAFF

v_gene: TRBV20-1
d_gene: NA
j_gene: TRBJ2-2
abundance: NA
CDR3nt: TGCAGTGCTAGAGATCGGCGGCAGGGCGCGAACACCGGGGAGCTGTTTTTT
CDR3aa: CSARDRRQGANTGELFF

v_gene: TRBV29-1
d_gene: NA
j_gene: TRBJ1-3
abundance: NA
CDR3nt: TGCAGCGTTGAAGCGGTGGGAAACACCATATATTTT
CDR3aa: CSVEAVGNTIYF

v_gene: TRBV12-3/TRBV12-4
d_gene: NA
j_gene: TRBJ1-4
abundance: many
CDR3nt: TGTGCCAGCAGGGCGGAGTCCGGAAAACTGTTTTTT
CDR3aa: CASRAESGKLFF

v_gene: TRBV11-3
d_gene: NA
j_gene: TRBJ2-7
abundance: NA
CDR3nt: TGTGCCAGCAGCTTAGTGGCAGGGGACGAGCAGTACTTC
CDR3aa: CASSLVAGDEQYF

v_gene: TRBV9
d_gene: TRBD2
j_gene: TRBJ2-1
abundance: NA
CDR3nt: TGTGCCAGCAGCGTAGTTAGCGGGGCGACCTCCTACAATGAGCAGTTCTTC
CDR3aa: CASSVVSGATSYNEQFF

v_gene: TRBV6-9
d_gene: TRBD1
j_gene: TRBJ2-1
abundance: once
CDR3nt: TGTGCCAGCAGTCATGGGACAGGGAGCTCCTACAATGAGCAGTTCTTC
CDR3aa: CASSHGTGSSYNEQFF

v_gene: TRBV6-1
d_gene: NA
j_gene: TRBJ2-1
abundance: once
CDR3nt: TGTGCCAGCCTTCAAAGGATTGTCTACAATGAGCAGTTCTTC
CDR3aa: CASLQRIVYNEQFF

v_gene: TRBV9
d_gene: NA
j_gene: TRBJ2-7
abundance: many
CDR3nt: TGTGCCAGCAGCGCCGGCGGAAAATGGACCTACGAGCAGTACTTC
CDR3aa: CASSAGGKWTYEQYF

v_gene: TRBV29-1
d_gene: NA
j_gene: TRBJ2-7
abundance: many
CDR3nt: TGCAGCGTGAACCGGGACTCCCCTTACGAGCAGTACTTC
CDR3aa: CSVNRDSPYEQYF

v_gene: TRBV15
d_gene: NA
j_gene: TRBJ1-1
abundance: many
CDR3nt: TGTGCCACCAGCAGAGTGGTCCACAAGCAGGGGTTACGGAAGACTGAAGCTTTCTTT
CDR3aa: CATSRVVHKQGLRKTEAFF

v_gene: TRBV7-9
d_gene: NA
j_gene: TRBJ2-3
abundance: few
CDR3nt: TGTGCCAGCAGCCGCCGGCAACTTACCACAGATACGCAGTATTTT
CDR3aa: CASSRRQLTTDTQYF